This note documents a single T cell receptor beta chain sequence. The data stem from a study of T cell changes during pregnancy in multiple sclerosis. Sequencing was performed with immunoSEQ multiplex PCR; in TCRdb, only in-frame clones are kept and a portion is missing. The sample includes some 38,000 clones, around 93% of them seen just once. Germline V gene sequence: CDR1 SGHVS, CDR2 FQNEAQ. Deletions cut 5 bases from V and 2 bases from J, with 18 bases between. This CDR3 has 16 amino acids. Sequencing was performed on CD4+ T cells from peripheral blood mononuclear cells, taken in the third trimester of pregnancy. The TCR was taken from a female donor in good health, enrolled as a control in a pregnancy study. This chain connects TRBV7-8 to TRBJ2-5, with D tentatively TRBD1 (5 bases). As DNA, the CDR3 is TGTGCCAGCAGCACCAGTAGGGGCATAATACAAGAGACCCAGTACTTC. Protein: CASSTSRGIIQETQYF. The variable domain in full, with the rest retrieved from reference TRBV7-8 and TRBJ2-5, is GAGVSQSPRYKVAKRGQDVALRCDPISGHVSLFWYQQALGQGPEFLTYFQNEAQLDKSGLPSDRFFAERPEGSVSTLKIQRTQQEDSAVYLCASSTSRGIIQETQYFGPGTRLLVL.